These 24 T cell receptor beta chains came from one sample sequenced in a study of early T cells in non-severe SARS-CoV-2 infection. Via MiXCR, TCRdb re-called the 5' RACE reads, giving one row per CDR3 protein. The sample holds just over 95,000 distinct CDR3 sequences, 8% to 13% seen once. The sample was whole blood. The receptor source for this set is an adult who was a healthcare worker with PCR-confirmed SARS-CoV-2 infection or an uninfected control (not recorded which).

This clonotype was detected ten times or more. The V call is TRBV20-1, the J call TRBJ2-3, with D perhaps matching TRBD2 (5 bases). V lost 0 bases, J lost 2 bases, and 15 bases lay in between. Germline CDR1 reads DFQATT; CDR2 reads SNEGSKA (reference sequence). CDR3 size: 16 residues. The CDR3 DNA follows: TGCAGTGCTAGAGATGAGGGCAGCCTATTCACAGATACGCAGTATTTT. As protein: CSARDEGSLFTDTQYF.

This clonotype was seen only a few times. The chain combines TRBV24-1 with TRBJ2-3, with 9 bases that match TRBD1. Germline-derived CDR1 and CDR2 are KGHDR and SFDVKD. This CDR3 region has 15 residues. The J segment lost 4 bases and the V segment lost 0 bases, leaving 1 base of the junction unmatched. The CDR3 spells CATSDLRTGADTQYF. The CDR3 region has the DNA TGTGCCACCAGTGATTTGCGGACAGGGGCAGATACGCAGTATTTT.

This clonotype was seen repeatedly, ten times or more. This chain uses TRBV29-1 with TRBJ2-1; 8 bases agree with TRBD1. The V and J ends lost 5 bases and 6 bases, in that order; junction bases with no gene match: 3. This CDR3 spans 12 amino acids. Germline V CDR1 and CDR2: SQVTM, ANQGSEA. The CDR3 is CSVTTGGNEQFF. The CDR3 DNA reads TGCAGCGTTACCACAGGGGGCAATGAGCAGTTCTTC.

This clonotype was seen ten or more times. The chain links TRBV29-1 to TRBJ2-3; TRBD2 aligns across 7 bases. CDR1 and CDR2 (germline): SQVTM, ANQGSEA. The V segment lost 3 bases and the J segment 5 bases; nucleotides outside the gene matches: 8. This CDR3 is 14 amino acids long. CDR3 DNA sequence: TGCAGCGTTGACGGGCGGGAGATGGTAGATACGCAGTATTTT. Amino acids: CSVDGREMVDTQYF.

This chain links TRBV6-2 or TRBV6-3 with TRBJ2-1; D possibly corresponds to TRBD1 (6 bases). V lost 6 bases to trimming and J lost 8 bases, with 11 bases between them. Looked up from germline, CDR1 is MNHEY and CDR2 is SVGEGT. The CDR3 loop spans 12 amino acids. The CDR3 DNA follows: TGTGCCAGCAGATCACAGGGCTATGAGCAGTTCTTC. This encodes CASRSQGYEQFF.

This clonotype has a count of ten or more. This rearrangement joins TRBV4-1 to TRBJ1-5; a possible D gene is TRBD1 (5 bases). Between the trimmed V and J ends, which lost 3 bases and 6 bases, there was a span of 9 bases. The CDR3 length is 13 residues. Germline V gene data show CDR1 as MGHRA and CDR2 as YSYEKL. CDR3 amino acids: CASSQEGTQPQHF. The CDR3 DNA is TGCGCCAGCAGCCAGGAGGGGACTCAGCCCCAGCATTTT.

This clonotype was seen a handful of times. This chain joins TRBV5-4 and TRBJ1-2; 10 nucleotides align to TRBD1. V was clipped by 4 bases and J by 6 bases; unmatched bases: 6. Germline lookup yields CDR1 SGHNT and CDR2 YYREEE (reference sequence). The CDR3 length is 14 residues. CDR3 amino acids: CASSPRTGGDGYTF. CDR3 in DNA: TGTGCCAGCAGCCCCAGGACAGGGGGGGATGGCTACACCTTC. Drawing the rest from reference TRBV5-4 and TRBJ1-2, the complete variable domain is ETGVTQSPTHLIKTRGQQVTLRCSSQSGHNTVSWYQQALGQGPQFIFQYYREEENGRGNFPPRFSGLQFPNYSSELNVNALELDDSALYLCASSPRTGGDGYTFGSGTRLTVV.

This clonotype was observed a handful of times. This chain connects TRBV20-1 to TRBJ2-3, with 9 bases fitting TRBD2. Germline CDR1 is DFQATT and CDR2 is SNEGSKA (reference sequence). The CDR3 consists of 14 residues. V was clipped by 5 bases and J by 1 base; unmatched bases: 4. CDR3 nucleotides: TGCAGTGCTGCATTAGCGGGGGGCACAGATACGCAGTATTTT. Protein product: CSAALAGGTDTQYF.

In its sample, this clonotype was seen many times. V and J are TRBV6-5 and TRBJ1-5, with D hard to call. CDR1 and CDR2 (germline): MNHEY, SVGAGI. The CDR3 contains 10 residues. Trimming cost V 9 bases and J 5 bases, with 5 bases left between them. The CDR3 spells CASGDQPQHF. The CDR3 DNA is TGTGCCAGTGGAGATCAGCCCCAGCATTTT.

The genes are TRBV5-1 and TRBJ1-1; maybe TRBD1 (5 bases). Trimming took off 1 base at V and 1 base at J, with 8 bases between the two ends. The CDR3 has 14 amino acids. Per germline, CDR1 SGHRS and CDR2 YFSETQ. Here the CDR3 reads CASSLNRKNTEAFF. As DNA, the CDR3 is TGCGCCAGCAGCTTGAACAGGAAGAACACTGAAGCTTTCTTT.

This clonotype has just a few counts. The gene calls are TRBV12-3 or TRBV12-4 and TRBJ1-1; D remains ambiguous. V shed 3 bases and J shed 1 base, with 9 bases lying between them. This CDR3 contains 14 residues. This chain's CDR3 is CASSFPYSNTEAFF. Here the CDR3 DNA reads TGTGCCAGCAGTTTCCCCTACTCGAACACTGAAGCTTTCTTT.

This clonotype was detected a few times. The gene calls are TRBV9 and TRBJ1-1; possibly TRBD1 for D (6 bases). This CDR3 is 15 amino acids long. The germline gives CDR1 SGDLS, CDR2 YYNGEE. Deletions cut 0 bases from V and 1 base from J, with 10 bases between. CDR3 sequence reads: CASSVDGGANTEAFF. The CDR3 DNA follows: TGTGCCAGCAGCGTAGATGGGGGGGCGAACACTGAAGCTTTCTTT.

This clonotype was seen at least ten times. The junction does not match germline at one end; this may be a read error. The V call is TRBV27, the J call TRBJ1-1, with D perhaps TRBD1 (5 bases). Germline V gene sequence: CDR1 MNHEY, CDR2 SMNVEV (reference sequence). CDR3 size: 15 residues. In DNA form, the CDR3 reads TGTGCCAACAGTTTATGGGGCGGGTCGTTAGGAGGGGCTTTCTTT. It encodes CANSLWGGSLGGAFF.

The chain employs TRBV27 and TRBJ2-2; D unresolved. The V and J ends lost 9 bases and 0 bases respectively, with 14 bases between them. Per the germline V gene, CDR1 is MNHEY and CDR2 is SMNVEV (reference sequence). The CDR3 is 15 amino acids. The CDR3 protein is CASFSDSTNTGELFF. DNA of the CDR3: TGTGCCAGTTTTTCGGATAGTACGAACACCGGGGAGCTGTTTTTT.

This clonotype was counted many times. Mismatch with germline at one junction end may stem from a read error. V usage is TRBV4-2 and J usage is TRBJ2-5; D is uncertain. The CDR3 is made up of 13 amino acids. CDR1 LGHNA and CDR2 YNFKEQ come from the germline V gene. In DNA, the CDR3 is TGTGCCAGCAGCCGAAACCACCAGGAGACCCAGTACTTC. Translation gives CASSRNHQETQYF.

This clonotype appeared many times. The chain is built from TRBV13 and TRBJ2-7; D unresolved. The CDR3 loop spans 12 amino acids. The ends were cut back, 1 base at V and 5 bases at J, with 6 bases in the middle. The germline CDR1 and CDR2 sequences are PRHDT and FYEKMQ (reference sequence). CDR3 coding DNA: TGTGCCAGCAGCTTAGTTCCCCACGAGCAGTACTTC. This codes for CASSLVPHEQYF.

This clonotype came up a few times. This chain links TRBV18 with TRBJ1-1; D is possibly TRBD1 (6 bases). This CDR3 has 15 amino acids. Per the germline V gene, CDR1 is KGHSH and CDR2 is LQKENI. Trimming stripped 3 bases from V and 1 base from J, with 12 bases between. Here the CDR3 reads CASSPQGQGNTEAFF. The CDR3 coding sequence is TGTGCCAGCTCACCCCAGGGGCAGGGGAACACTGAAGCTTTCTTT. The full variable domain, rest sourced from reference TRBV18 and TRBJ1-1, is NAGVMQNPRHLVRRRGQEARLRCSPMKGHSHVYWYRQLPEEGLKFMVYLQKENIIDESGMPKERFSAEFPKEGPSILRIQQVVRGDSAAYFCASSPQGQGNTEAFFGQGTRLTVV.

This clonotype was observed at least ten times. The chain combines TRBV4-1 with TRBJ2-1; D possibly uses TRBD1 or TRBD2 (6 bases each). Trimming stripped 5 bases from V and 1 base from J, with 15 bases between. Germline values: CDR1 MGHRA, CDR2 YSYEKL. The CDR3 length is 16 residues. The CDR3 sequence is CASSDVRGQSYNEQFF. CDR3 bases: TGCGCCAGCAGCGACGTACGGGGGCAGTCCTACAATGAGCAGTTCTTC.

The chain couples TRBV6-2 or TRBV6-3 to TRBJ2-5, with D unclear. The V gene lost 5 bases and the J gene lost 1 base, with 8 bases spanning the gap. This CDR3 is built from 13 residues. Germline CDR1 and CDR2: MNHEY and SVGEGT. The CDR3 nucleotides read TGTGCCAGCAGTGCTGTCCTCCAAGAGACCCAGTACTTC. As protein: CASSAVLQETQYF.

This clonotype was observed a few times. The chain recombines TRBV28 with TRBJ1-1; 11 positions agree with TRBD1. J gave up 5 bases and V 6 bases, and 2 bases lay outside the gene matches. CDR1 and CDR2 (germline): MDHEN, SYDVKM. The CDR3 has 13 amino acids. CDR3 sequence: CASRGQGETEAFF. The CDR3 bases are TGTGCCAGCAGGGGACAGGGGGAGACTGAAGCTTTCTTT.

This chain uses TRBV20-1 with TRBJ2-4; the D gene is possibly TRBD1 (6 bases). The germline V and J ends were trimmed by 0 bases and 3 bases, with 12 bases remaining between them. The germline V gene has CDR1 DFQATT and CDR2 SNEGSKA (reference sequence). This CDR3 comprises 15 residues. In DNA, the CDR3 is TGCAGTGCTAGAGATTTACAGGGCCTCAAAAACATTCAGTACTTC. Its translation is CSARDLQGLKNIQYF.

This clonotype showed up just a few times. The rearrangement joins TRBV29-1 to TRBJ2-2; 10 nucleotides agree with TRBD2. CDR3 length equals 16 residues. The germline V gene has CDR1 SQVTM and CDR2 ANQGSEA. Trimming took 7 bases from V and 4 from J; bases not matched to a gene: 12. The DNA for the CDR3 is TGCAGCGCCGCCCCTAGCGGGAGTTGGGGCACCGGGGAGCTGTTTTTT. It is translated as CSAAPSGSWGTGELFF.

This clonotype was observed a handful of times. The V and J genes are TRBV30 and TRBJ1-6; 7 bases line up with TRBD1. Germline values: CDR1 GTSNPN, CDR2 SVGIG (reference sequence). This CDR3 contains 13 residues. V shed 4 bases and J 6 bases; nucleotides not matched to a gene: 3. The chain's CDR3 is CAWIGDSNSPLHF. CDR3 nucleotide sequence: TGTGCCTGGATTGGGGACAGTAATTCACCCCTCCACTTT.

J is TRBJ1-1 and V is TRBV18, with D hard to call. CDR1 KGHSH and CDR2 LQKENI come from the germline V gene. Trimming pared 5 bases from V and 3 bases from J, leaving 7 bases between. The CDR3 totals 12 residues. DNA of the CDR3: TGTGCCAGCTCATCGGTGGACACTGAAGCTTTCTTT. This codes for CASSSVDTEAFF.